This T cell receptor beta chain was captured by sequencing in a study of early T cells in non-severe SARS-CoV-2 infection. Background on the study: The sequenced material was bulk RNA from unsorted whole blood, and its chains were unpaired. Findings and caveats of the study: VDJdb matching favored anti-spike CD8 responses, missing private and CD4 specificities.

This clonotype turned up a few times. Its antigen is as yet unknown. Tagging with unique molecular identifiers was applied to individual cDNA molecules. MiXCR was run by TCRdb on the 5' RACE reads, yielding one entry per CDR3 protein. The sample gives approximately 60,000 distinct CDR3 sequences, over 9.5% of which show up once; 2.9% is in the top ten. CDR3 length equals 14 residues. Germline V gene data show CDR1 as SGHVS and CDR2 as FQNEAQ. V gave up 1 base and J gave up 3 bases, with 8 bases separating them. The source material was whole blood. This sequence originates from an adult who was a healthcare worker with PCR-confirmed SARS-CoV-2 infection or an uninfected control (not recorded which). The chain is built from TRBV7-8 and TRBJ2-3; D remains ambiguous. CDR3 residues: CASSLEYRTDTQYF. CDR3 bases: TGTGCCAGCAGCTTAGAATACCGGACAGATACGCAGTATTTT. Supplemented by reference TRBV7-8 and TRBJ2-3, the full variable domain reads GAGVSQSPRYKVAKRGQDVALRCDPISGHVSLFWYQQALGQGPEFLTYFQNEAQLDKSGLPSDRFFAERPEGSVSTLKIQRTQQEDSAVYLCASSLEYRTDTQYFGPGTRLTVL.